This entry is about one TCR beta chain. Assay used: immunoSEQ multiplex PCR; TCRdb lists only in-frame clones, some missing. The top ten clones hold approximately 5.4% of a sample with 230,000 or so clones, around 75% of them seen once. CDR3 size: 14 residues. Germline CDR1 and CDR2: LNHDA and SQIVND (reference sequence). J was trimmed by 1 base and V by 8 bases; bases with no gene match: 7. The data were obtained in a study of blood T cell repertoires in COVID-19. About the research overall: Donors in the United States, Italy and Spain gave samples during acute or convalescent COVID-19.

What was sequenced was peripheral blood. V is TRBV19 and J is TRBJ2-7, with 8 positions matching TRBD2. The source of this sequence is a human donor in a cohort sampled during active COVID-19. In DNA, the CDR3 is TGTGCCAGTTCCGGGGGGGTAAGGTCCTACGAGCAGTACTTC. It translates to CASSGGVRSYEQYF.